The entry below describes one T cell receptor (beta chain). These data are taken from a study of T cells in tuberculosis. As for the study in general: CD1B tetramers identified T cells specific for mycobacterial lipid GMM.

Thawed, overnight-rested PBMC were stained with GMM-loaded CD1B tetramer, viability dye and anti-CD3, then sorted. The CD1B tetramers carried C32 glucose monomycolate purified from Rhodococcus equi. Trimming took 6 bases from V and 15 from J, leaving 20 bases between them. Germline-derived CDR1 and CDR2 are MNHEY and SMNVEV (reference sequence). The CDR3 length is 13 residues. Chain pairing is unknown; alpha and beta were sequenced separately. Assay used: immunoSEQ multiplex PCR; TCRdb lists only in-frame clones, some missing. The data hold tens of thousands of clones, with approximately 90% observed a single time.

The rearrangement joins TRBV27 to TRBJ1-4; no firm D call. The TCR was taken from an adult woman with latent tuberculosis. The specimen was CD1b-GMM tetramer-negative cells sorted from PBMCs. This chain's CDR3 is CASRGSGPGALFF. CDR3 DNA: TGTGCCAGCAGAGGGAGCGGGCCCGGCGCCTTGTTTTTT.